The sequence of this TCR beta chain was determined in a study of OX40 agonist ivuxolimab in advanced cancers. CDR1 is LNHDA and CDR2 is SQIVND in the germline V gene (reference sequence). J lost 0 bases, V lost 7 bases, and 8 bases had no gene match. The CDR3 is 15 amino acids. Libraries were prepared by immunoSEQ multiplex PCR; TCRdb keeps only in-frame clonotypes and omits some of them. The table records roughly 70,000 clones, roughly four fifths of them present only once. This clonotype was obtained from an adult with an advanced solid tumor such as melanoma, head and neck, liver or kidney cancer. The rearrangement joins TRBV19 to TRBJ2-7, with TRBD2 matching 8 bases. Sequenced material: CD4+ or CD8+ T cells sorted from blood, taken in a trial of the OX40 agonist ivuxolimab. CDR3 sequence: CASMETSASSYEQYF. The CDR3, as DNA: TGTGCCAGTATGGAGACTAGCGCGAGCTCCTACGAGCAGTACTTC.